The rows below give T cell receptor beta chains drawn from one sample of a study of cytomegalovirus exposure and HLA in healthy donors. Only in-frame clones appear in the TCRdb table, and some are missing; sequencing was by immunoSEQ multiplex PCR. The table has 150,000 to 200,000 clones, about 13% seen once. Sequencing was done on a sample of PBMCs. These receptors were taken from a man between 45 and 60 years old in good health and CMV-seropositive. CDR3s include the opening cysteine and the closing phenylalanine or tryptophan. Fields, in order: clone size, J gene, V gene, CDR3 protein. Where a row states a size, it is once, few, many or the class of an expanded clone; other rows omit it.

- | TRBJ1-1 | TRBV6-6 | CASSSTGGGTEAFF
- | TRBJ1-2 | TRBV7-2 | CASSFLAVSQAGYTF
few | TRBJ2-5 | TRBV7-3 | CASSLGRSETQYF
- | TRBJ1-5 | TRBV5-6 | CASSSLTDSNQPQHF
few | TRBJ1-1 | TRBV28 | CASSLRQGAMMNTEAFF
few | TRBJ2-2 | TRBV30 | CACCRRMNTGELFF
few | TRBJ2-7 | TRBV11-3 | CASSPAGLSHEQYF
few | TRBJ1-1 | TRBV5-1 | CASSLGPPRQGVTEAFF
- | TRBJ1-3 | TRBV5-1 | CASSSGQGEHTIYF
few | TRBJ2-7 | TRBV4-1 | CASSPLTGPIYEQYF
few | TRBJ2-7 | TRBV4-1 | CASSQGRGGAYEQYF
few | TRBJ1-1 | TRBV28 | CASSPTTGPNTEAFF
- | TRBJ2-5 | TRBV11-1 | CASSSSGGLQETQYF
few | TRBJ1-5 | TRBV30 | CAWSVGTDRGNQPQHF
few | TRBJ1-5 | TRBV6-1 | CASSDRATTHSNQPQHF
- | TRBJ1-2 | TRBV10-3 | CAISGVAGAYGYTF
few | TRBJ1-5 | TRBV4-3 | CASSRDREGVQPQHF
few | TRBJ1-4 | TRBV4-1 | CASSQGDRLTGGEKLFF
- | TRBJ1-5 | TRBV19 | CASSTGLNQPQHF
- | TRBJ1-3 | TRBV5-6 | CASNDRSSGNTIYF
few | TRBJ2-1 | TRBV7-6 | CASSLSASGGVEQFF
few | TRBJ2-1 | TRBV4-3 | CASSQLSYPHNEQFF
- | TRBJ2-5 | TRBV11-3 | CASSSAWTGQETQYF
- | TRBJ2-1 | TRBV21-1 | CASSKWRGGIDEQFF
few | TRBJ1-2 | TRBV7-6 | CASSPAGGQAVEYGYTF
few | TRBJ1-2 | TRBV7-2 | CASRVSQGGHGYTF
- | TRBJ2-1 | TRBV7-6 | CASSRNRGAGNEQFF
- | TRBJ2-5 | TRBV4-2 | CASSQGSLLQETQYF
- | TRBJ1-5 | TRBV14 | CASSQGRGQGNQPQHF
- | TRBJ1-4 | TRBV11-3 | CASSLGQGRKLFF
- | TRBJ1-5 | TRBV30 | CASGGGQGNQPQHF
few | TRBJ2-1 | TRBV7-6 | CASSLQGPTHNEQFF
few | TRBJ1-6 | TRBV5-4 | CASSTDRDSPLHF
- | TRBJ2-1 | TRBV6-6 | CASRFQRSGLAGEQFF
- | TRBJ2-2 | TRBV12-5 | CASGLGTGNRELFF
few | TRBJ1-5 | TRBV7-6 | CASSLMAGDQPQHF
- | TRBJ1-5 | TRBV30 | CAWTQQGQPQNF
- | TRBJ2-1 | TRBV18 | CASSTITGNEAEQFF
few | TRBJ2-1 | TRBV6-5 | CASTTSYNEQFF
few | TRBJ2-2 | TRBV18 | CASSPSGGVGELFF
- | TRBJ2-3 | TRBV9 | CASSPTSGVTTDTQYF
- | TRBJ1-1 | TRBV7-8 | CASSWTPRAEAFF
- | TRBJ1-5 | TRBV27 | CASRVTGSNQPQHF
few | TRBJ1-1 | TRBV30 | CAWSFRQGAAFF
few | TRBJ2-5 | TRBV6-6 | CASHGRGGRIETQYF
few | TRBJ1-2 | TRBV9 | CASSVGTERGYTF
- | TRBJ2-5 | TRBV28 | CASRAGFQETQYF
many | TRBJ2-7 | TRBV7-9 | CASSIRTGLNEQYF
- | TRBJ2-3 | TRBV19 | CAAGFGTDTQYF
few | TRBJ1-5 | TRBV19 | CASSRGRDRNQPQHF
- | TRBJ2-1 | TRBV18 | CASSTTGGNEQFF
- | TRBJ1-1 | TRBV7-9 | CASSLEGDTEAFF
few | TRBJ1-1 | TRBV2 | CASSAQGWDTEAFF
- | TRBJ1-4 | TRBV5-8 | CASRGKTGLNEKLFF
- | TRBJ1-2 | TRBV6-4 | CASSDSKGPGYGYTF
few | TRBJ1-4 | TRBV28 | CASSGNWGEDEKLFF
few | TRBJ1-1 | TRBV7-2 | CASSPTGTEAFF
- | TRBJ1-3 | TRBV14 | CASSQVTVSGNTIYF
- | TRBJ1-3 | TRBV4-3 | CASSQIQTVSGNTIYF